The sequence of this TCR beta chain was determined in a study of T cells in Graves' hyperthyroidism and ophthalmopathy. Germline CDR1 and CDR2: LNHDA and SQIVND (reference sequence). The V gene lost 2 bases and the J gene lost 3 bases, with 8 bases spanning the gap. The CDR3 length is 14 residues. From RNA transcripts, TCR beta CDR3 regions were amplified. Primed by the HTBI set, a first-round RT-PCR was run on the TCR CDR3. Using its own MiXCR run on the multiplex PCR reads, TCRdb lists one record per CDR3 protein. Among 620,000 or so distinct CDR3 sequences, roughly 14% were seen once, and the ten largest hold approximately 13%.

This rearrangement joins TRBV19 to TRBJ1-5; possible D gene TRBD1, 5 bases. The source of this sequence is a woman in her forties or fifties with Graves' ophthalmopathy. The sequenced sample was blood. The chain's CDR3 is CASSIRGPNQPQHF. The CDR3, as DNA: TGTGCCAGTAGTATAAGGGGTCCCAATCAGCCCCAGCATTTT.